The rows below give T cell receptor beta chains drawn from one sample of a study of control samples from healthy donors and cancer patients. Assay: immunoSEQ multiplex PCR; the TCRdb copy retains only in-frame clones and omits some. This table has 65,000 to 90,000 clones, approximately 88% appearing once. Sequencing was performed on PBMCs. These receptors all come from a woman between 45 and 65 years old with colorectal cancer. The CDR3 runs from the conserved cysteine through the conserved F or W. A D gene is named only where the DNA matches it firmly. Clone size is given for some rows only: seen once, a few or many times, or a class if the clone is expanded.

>-|-|TRBV6-5|TRBJ1-1
CASSYSMGRNTEAFF
TGTGCCAGCAGTTACTCGATGGGGAGGAACACTGAAGCTTTCTTT
>-|-|TRBV30|TRBJ1-3
CAWSLTSGNTIYF
TGTGCCTGGAGTCTGACCTCTGGAAACACCATATATTTT
>TRBD2|-|TRBV6-5|TRBJ2-3
CASYRGGRADTQYF
TGTGCCAGCTACCGGGGGGGCCGGGCAGATACGCAGTATTTT
>TRBD2|-|TRBV11-3|TRBJ2-1
CASSLAGGSYNEQFF
TGTGCCAGCAGCTTAGCGGGGGGGTCCTACAATGAGCAGTTCTTC
>-|-|TRBV6-6|TRBJ1-1
CASSYSNEGLNTEAFF
TGTGCCAGCAGTTACTCGAATGAGGGGTTGAACACTGAAGCTTTCTTT
>-|-|TRBV9|TRBJ2-4
CASSPRDWDIQYF
TGTGCCAGCAGCCCCAGGGATTGGGACATTCAGTACTTC
>-|-|TRBV27|TRBJ1-5
CASSLGPSWSNQPQHF
TGTGCCAGCAGTTTAGGCCCGAGCTGGAGCAATCAGCCCCAGCATTTT
>-|-|TRBV9|TRBJ1-4
CASSSGGLINEKLFF
TGTGCCAGCAGCAGCGGGGGGCTGATCAATGAAAAACTGTTTTTT
>-|-|TRBV30|TRBJ2-5
CAWSVQGAGETQYF
TGTGCCTGGAGTGTCCAGGGAGCGGGAGAGACCCAGTACTTC
>TRBD2|-|TRBV14|TRBJ2-1
CASRRTSFKGGEQFF
TGTGCCAGCAGACGGACTAGCTTTAAGGGGGGGGAGCAGTTCTTC
>-|few|TRBV4-3|TRBJ2-1
CASSQDRGQDSYNEQFF
TGCGCCAGCAGCCAAGATCGAGGGCAGGACTCCTACAATGAGCAGTTCTTC
>TRBD1|-|TRBV9|TRBJ2-5
CASSRTGGGETQYF
TGTGCCAGCTCCCGGACAGGGGGAGGCGAGACCCAGTACTTC
>-|once|TRBV4-3|TRBJ1-6
CASSQGTDAPLHF
TGCGCCAGCAGCCAAGGTACGGATGCACCCCTCCACTTT
>TRBD1|once|TRBV7-8|TRBJ1-1
CASSRGQGITEAFF
TGTGCCAGCAGCAGGGGACAGGGGATCACTGAAGCTTTCTTT
>-|-|TRBV27|TRBJ1-5
CASSLSGYSNQPQHF
TGTGCCAGCAGTTTATCCGGGTATAGCAATCAGCCCCAGCATTTT
>-|-|TRBV18|TRBJ2-3
CASSPPGSDTQYF
TGTGCCAGCTCACCACCGGGCTCAGATACGCAGTATTTT
>-|-|TRBV5-1|TRBJ1-1
CASSRAERGTEAFF
TGCGCCAGCAGCCGGGCGGAAAGGGGCACTGAAGCTTTCTTT
>-|-|TRBV28|TRBJ1-2
CASRPPETNYGYTF
TGTGCCAGCAGGCCCCCTGAGACTAACTATGGCTACACCTTC
>-|-|TRBV19|TRBJ2-1
CASSYISRVNEQFF
TGTGCCAGTAGTTATATAAGCAGGGTCAATGAGCAGTTCTTC
>TRBD2|-|TRBV7-3|TRBJ2-3
CASSPERGISDTQYF
TGTGCCAGCAGCCCTGAGCGGGGGATCTCAGATACGCAGTATTTT
>-|-|TRBV6-1|TRBJ1-6
CASTERQDPGNSPLHF
TGTGCCAGCACTGAGCGTCAGGACCCCGGTAATTCACCCCTCCACTTT
>-|-|TRBV4-3|TRBJ1-2
CASSQERGPYGYTF
TGCGCCAGCAGCCAAGAGCGGGGGCCGTATGGCTACACCTTC
>-|-|TRBV5-6|TRBJ2-3
CASSFFAKSTDTQYF
TGTGCCAGCAGCTTCTTTGCGAAGAGCACAGATACGCAGTATTTT
>TRBD1|once|TRBV19|TRBJ1-2
CASSITGGSYGYTF
TGTGCCAGTAGTATAACAGGGGGCTCCTATGGCTACACCTTC
>TRBD1|few|TRBV6-5|TRBJ1-6
CASNRDRGPDSPLHF
TGTGCCAGCAATCGGGACAGGGGGCCTGATTCACCCCTCCACTTT
>-|-|TRBV6-6|TRBJ2-2
CASYLHGTGELFF
TGTGCCAGCTACCTCCACGGCACCGGGGAGCTGTTTTTT
>-|-|TRBV5-6|TRBJ2-5
CASSLAAGTQYF
TGTGCCAGCAGCTTGGCGGCCGGGACCCAGTACTTC
>-|-|TRBV3-1/TRBV3-2|TRBJ1-4
CASSPSWAEREKLFF
TGTGCCAGCAGCCCCAGTTGGGCCGAGCGGGAAAAACTGTTTTTT
>-|-|TRBV4-3|TRBJ1-1
CASSQDTGFHNTEAFF
TGCGCCAGCAGCCAAGACACGGGGTTTCATAACACTGAAGCTTTCTTT
>-|-|TRBV3-1/TRBV3-2|TRBJ1-1
CASSQGTGSTEAFF
TGTGCCAGCAGCCAAGGCACAGGGAGCACTGAAGCTTTCTTT
>-|-|TRBV14|TRBJ1-2
CASSQGTADGYTF
TGTGCCAGCAGCCAAGGGACAGCAGATGGCTACACCTTC
>TRBD1|-|TRBV7-6|TRBJ2-2
CASSVGQPNTGELFF
TGTGCCAGCAGCGTGGGACAGCCGAACACCGGGGAGCTGTTTTTT
>TRBD1|-|TRBV4-3|TRBJ1-2
CASSQFLDRDHGYTF
TGCGCCAGCAGCCAATTCCTAGACAGGGATCATGGCTACACCTTC
>-|-|TRBV5-5|TRBJ1-1
CASSHATNTEAFF
TGTGCCAGCAGCCACGCAACGAACACTGAAGCTTTCTTT
>-|-|TRBV7-2|TRBJ2-1
CASSSPSVNEQFF
TGTGCCAGCAGCTCCCCTAGCGTCAATGAGCAGTTCTTC
>-|-|TRBV2|TRBJ2-5
CASTVTGRGQETQYF
TGTGCCAGCACTGTGACAGGGAGGGGGCAAGAGACCCAGTACTTC
>TRBD1|-|TRBV15|TRBJ2-3
CATSGGQASTDTQYF
TGTGCCACCAGCGGCGGACAGGCTAGCACAGATACGCAGTATTTT
>-|-|TRBV10-2|TRBJ2-1
CASSESHLGNEQFF
TGCGCCAGCAGTGAGTCGCATCTGGGTAATGAGCAGTTCTTC
>-|-|TRBV2|TRBJ2-1
CASSETGTHYNEQFF
TGTGCCAGCAGTGAAACCGGGACACATTACAATGAGCAGTTCTTC
>-|-|TRBV5-1|TRBJ1-4
CASRSTATNEKLFF
TGCGCCAGCAGATCAACAGCAACTAATGAAAAACTGTTTTTT
>-|-|TRBV9|TRBJ1-3
CASSVDGTGNTIYF
TGTGCCAGCAGCGTAGATGGCACTGGAAACACCATATATTTT
>-|-|TRBV19|TRBJ2-3
CASSRLGQSTDTQYF
TGTGCCAGTAGTCGTCTAGGTCAAAGCACAGATACGCAGTATTTT
>-|-|TRBV6-5|TRBJ2-3
CASSYPNRERGDTQYF
TGTGCCAGCAGTTACCCGAACAGGGAGAGGGGAGATACGCAGTATTTT
>-|-|TRBV5-6|TRBJ2-1
CASSWRSEQFF
TGTGCCAGCAGTTGGAGGAGTGAGCAGTTCTTC
>-|-|TRBV2|TRBJ1-2
CASSEAGGQFLNYGYTF
TGTGCCAGCAGTGAAGCGGGTGGACAGTTCCTTAACTATGGCTACACCTTC
>-|few|TRBV2|TRBJ2-1
CASKGRTYNEQFF
TGTGCCAGCAAGGGGAGGACTTACAATGAGCAGTTCTTC
>-|-|TRBV3-1/TRBV3-2|TRBJ2-4
CASSPSWHQLAKNIQYF
TGTGCCAGCAGCCCCTCTTGGCACCAACTAGCCAAAAACATTCAGTACTTC
>TRBD2|-|TRBV5-1|TRBJ2-3
CASTWTRGKDTQYF
TGCGCCAGTACTTGGACGCGGGGGAAAGATACGCAGTATTTT
>-|-|TRBV5-1|TRBJ2-3
CASSLGQGADTQYF
TGCGCCAGCAGCTTAGGTCAGGGTGCCGATACGCAGTATTTT
>-|-|TRBV29-1|TRBJ1-2
CSVAGLYGYTF
TGCAGCGTTGCCGGCCTCTATGGCTACACCTTC
>TRBD1|-|TRBV6-5|TRBJ1-2
CASSYSLDRGNYGYTF
TGTGCCAGCAGTTACTCTTTAGACAGGGGGAACTATGGCTACACCTTC
>TRBD1|-|TRBV4-1|TRBJ1-2
CASSPRQGDPDGYTF
TGCGCCAGCAGCCCCCGACAGGGGGATCCAGATGGCTACACCTTC
>-|once|TRBV5-6|TRBJ1-1
CASSLAGNTEAFF
TGTGCCAGCAGCTTGGCGGGGAACACTGAAGCTTTCTTT
>-|-|TRBV6-1|TRBJ1-2
CASSEVGGLNYGYTF
TGTGCCAGCAGTGAAGTCGGGGGGCTTAACTATGGCTACACCTTC
>-|-|TRBV5-1|TRBJ1-2
CASSASFYGYTF
TGCGCCAGCAGCGCCTCCTTTTATGGCTACACCTTC
>-|-|TRBV4-2|TRBJ2-3
CASSLSSTDTQYF
TGTGCCAGCAGCCTTTCAAGCACAGATACGCAGTATTTT
>-|-|TRBV18|TRBJ1-2
CASSPGESVNYGYTF
TGTGCCAGCTCACCGGGGGAGAGCGTGAACTATGGCTACACCTTC
>-|-|TRBV7-2|TRBJ1-3
CASSQGVLSGNTIYF
TGTGCCAGCAGCCAAGGGGTCCTCTCTGGAAACACCATATATTTT
>-|-|TRBV7-2|TRBJ1-4
CASSLVRSEKLFF
TGTGCCAGCAGCTTAGTCAGGTCTGAAAAACTGTTTTTT